This record looks at one T cell receptor (beta chain) sequence and its context. The data were produced by immunoSEQ multiplex PCR, yet TCRdb's version contains in-frame clones alone and is incomplete. The sample lists under 500,000 clones, roughly 91% seen once, with 4% to 5.5% in the top ten. This sample stems from a study of blood T cell repertoires in COVID-19. Trimming removed 0 bases from V and 10 bases from J; junction bases left unmatched: 5. Per germline, CDR1 MNHEY and CDR2 SVGAGI. This CDR3 spans 15 amino acids. This chain uses TRBV6-5 with TRBJ2-1; 11 bases line up with TRBD2. Sample: peripheral blood. This sequence originates from a woman aged 25 to 39 with acute or convalescent COVID-19. The CDR3 DNA reads as TGTGCCAGCAGTTACTCGATGCTAGCGGGGGGAGAGCAGTTCTTC. As protein: CASSYSMLAGGEQFF.